This T cell receptor (beta chain) was identified during a study of regulatory T cells in long-lasting Graves disease. Time point specified: persistent/refractory GD, antithyroid drugs over 5 years with positive TRAb. With RNA extracted from PBMCs as input, the TCR library was made. Doctors identified Graves' disease using the American Thyroid Association guidelines. General study findings and limits: Accuracy was perhaps lowered by the small sample size.

Construction of the TCR beta libraries employed iRepertoire HTBI primers in conjunction with Arm-PCR of CDR3 regions. In the study's own analysis: Sample data revealed approximately 60 TRBV and 14 TRBJ segments. TCRdb passed the multiplex PCR reads through MiXCR, listing each CDR3 protein once. The V and J calls were determined by TCRdb, not by the authors. This sample has 650,000 to 700,000 distinct CDR3 sequences; 25% to 35% occur once, and the top ten carry roughly 40%. This clonotype was found many times. The antigen remains undetermined. Per germline, CDR1 MNHNS and CDR2 SASEGT. Trimming took off 6 bases at V and 0 bases at J, with 8 bases between the two ends. This CDR3 has 13 residues.

The chain recombines TRBV6-1 with TRBJ2-5, with D possibly matching TRBD2 (5 bases). The material sequenced was peripheral blood mononuclear cells (PBMCs), taken when the disease was refractory, from a patient treated with antithyroid drugs. This clonotype originated in a female donor with Graves disease. This chain's CDR3 is CASRDWNQETQYF. The CDR3, as DNA: TGTGCCAGCAGGGACTGGAACCAAGAGACCCAGTACTTC.